The entry below gives a single TCR beta chain sequence along with its context. Its antigen is currently unknown. The V segment lost 1 base and the J segment 9 bases; nucleotides outside the gene matches: 11. The germline gives CDR1 SGHAT, CDR2 FQNNGV. The CDR3 length is 18 residues. TCRdb passed the RT-PCR reads through MiXCR, listing each CDR3 protein once. The sample consists of approximately 520,000 distinct CDR3 sequences, 16% of them appearing once. This entry belongs to a study of response to subunit inactivated influenza vaccine. General study results and limits: The study's authors posited that every seasonal influenza vaccination enlists few new T cells.

The rearrangement joins TRBV11-2 to TRBJ2-1, with TRBD2 identical over 14 bases. This TCR derives from a man aged 45 to 70 who received an inactivated influenza vaccine. The material was CD4+ T cells sorted from PBMCs, obtained less than 25 months after vaccination. CDR3 region: CASSLVGTSGGHRGEQFF. CDR3 DNA: TGTGCCAGCAGCTTAGTTGGGACTAGCGGGGGACACCGGGGTGAGCAGTTCTTC. The full variable domain, completed using reference TRBV11-2 and TRBJ2-1, is EAGVAQSPRYKIIEKRQSVAFWCNPISGHATLYWYQQILGQGPKLLIQFQNNGVVDDSQLPKDRFSAERLKGVDSTLKIQPAKLEDSAVYLCASSLVGTSGGHRGEQFFGPGTRLTVL.